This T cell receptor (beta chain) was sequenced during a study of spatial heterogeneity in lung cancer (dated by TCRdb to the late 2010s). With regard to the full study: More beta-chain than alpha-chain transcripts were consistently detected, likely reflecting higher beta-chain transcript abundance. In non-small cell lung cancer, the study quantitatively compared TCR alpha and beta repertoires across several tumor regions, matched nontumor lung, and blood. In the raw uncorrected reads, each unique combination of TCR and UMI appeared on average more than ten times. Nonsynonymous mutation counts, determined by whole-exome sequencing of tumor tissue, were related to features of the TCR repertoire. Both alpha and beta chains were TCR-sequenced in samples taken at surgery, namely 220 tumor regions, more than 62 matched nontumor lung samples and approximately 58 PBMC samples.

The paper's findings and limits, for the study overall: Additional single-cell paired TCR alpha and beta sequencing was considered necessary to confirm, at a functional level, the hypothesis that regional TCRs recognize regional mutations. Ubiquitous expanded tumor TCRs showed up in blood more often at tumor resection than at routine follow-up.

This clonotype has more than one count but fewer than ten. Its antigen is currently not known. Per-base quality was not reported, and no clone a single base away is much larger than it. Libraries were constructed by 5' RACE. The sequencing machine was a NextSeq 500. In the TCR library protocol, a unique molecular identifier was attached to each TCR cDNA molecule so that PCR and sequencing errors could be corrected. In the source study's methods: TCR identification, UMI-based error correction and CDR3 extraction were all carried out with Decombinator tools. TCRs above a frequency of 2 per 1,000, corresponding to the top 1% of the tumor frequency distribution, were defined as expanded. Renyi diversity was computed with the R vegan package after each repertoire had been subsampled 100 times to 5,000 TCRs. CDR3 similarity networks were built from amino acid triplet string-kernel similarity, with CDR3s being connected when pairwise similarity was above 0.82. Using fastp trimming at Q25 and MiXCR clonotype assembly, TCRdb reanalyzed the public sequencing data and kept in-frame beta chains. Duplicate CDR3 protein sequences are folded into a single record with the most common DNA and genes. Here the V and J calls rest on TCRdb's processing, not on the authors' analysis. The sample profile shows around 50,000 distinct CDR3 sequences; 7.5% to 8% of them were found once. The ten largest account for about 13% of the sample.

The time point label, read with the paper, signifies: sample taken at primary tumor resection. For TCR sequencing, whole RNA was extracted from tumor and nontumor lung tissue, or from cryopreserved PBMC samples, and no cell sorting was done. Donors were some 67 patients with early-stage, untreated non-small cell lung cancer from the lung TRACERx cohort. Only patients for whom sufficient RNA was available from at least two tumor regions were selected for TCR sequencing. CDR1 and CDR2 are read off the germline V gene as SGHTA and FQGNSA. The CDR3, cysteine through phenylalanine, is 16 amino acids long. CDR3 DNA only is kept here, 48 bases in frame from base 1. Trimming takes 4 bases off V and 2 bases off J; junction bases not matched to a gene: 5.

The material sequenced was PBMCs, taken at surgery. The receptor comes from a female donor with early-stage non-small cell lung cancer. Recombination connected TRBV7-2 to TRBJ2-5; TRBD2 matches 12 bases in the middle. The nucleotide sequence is TGTGCCAGCAGCTACGGACTAGCGGGGATACAAGAGACCCAGTACTTC. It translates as CASSYGLAGIQETQYF.